This is a list of T cell receptor beta chains from one sample in a study of cytomegalovirus exposure and HLA in healthy donors. The assay was immunoSEQ multiplex PCR, and TCRdb's table has in-frame clones only and misses some. The sample shows about 160,000 clones, 81% of them seen only once. Material for sequencing was PBMCs. The receptors were gathered from a woman between 18 and 30 years old in good health and CMV-seronegative. CDR3s include the opening cysteine and the closing phenylalanine or tryptophan. Fields, in order: V gene, CDR3 protein.

V gene: TRBV7-3; CDR3 protein: CASSKPLAGGEEQFF
V gene: TRBV7-9; CDR3 protein: CASSLVRPRGNSGAFF
V gene: TRBV7-2; CDR3 protein: CASSFNHGLAGAETQYF
V gene: TRBV7-3; CDR3 protein: CASSYTMNTEAFF
V gene: TRBV5-6; CDR3 protein: CASSLAFGQGNSPLHF
V gene: TRBV4-3; CDR3 protein: CASSQVVRGGVGGYTF
V gene: TRBV4-1; CDR3 protein: CASSRGQNNQPQHF
V gene: TRBV25-1; CDR3 protein: CASSDVQITGELFF
V gene: TRBV5-1; CDR3 protein: CASSSGQGDRREQYF
V gene: TRBV11-2; CDR3 protein: CASSLDRFYGYTF
V gene: TRBV4-1; CDR3 protein: CASSQDGRGNQPQHF
V gene: TRBV2; CDR3 protein: CASKAGGRTEAFF
V gene: TRBV7-9; CDR3 protein: CASSQEVDAGLAYNEQFF
V gene: TRBV2; CDR3 protein: CASSEQTAWPHF
V gene: TRBV7-2; CDR3 protein: CASSPGSRYGYTF
V gene: TRBV30; CDR3 protein: CACVETEKLFF
V gene: TRBV6-5; CDR3 protein: CASSQGGSGTQYF
V gene: TRBV18; CDR3 protein: CASSPTPPGGAFF
V gene: TRBV28; CDR3 protein: CASSLGDISGRIGEQYF
V gene: TRBV9; CDR3 protein: CASSVEGTGLLAGGTGELFF
V gene: TRBV30; CDR3 protein: CAWSVLLVSGASTDTQYF
V gene: TRBV5-1; CDR3 protein: CASSFLSVDIKSQQFF
V gene: TRBV18; CDR3 protein: CASSSGPGTGGYGYTF
V gene: TRBV28; CDR3 protein: CASRRDRVPYEQYF
V gene: TRBV2; CDR3 protein: CASKRQGATNEKLFF
V gene: TRBV27; CDR3 protein: CASSFFGQQETQYF
V gene: TRBV9; CDR3 protein: CASSVSIGRGNTDTQYF
V gene: TRBV29-1; CDR3 protein: CSVEDLSGSSYNEQFF
V gene: TRBV5-6; CDR3 protein: CASSYRTATTHNYGYTF
V gene: TRBV5-1; CDR3 protein: CASSLGGTRGEKLFF
V gene: TRBV18; CDR3 protein: CASSPRIPGQGNTEAFF
V gene: TRBV11-2; CDR3 protein: CASSLGYGGSGYEQYF
V gene: TRBV6-1; CDR3 protein: CASSEQGGWSTDTQYF
V gene: TRBV7-9; CDR3 protein: CASSPRPGQGGDEQYF
V gene: TRBV9; CDR3 protein: CASSVGPGIANYGYTF
V gene: TRBV7-9; CDR3 protein: CASSGSYEQYF
V gene: TRBV19; CDR3 protein: CASSIMGGRQPQHF
V gene: TRBV9; CDR3 protein: CASSVAGAGYGYTF
V gene: TRBV2; CDR3 protein: CASSERGQPQETQYF
V gene: TRBV27; CDR3 protein: CASSFLSSNYGYTF
V gene: TRBV7-2; CDR3 protein: CASSLLRTGGGEGYTF
V gene: TRBV2; CDR3 protein: CASSLSEGGDGYTF